Included here is one T cell receptor (beta chain) sequence, with context. The target antigen is unknown. The sample belongs to a study of T cells in localized non-small cell lung cancer. Study results and caveats: Highest T cell clonality was seen in uninvolved adjacent lung, surpassing that measured in tumor. Higher adjacent-lung clonality was associated with shorter survival.

Some clones are missing from TCRdb's copy, which holds only in-frame ones; the method was immunoSEQ multiplex PCR. The sample contains about 2,800 clones, under 35% of which appear only once. The CDR3 runs 14 residues. V was clipped by 3 bases and J by 7 bases; unmatched bases: 6. In germline, CDR1 is MDHEN, CDR2 SYDVKM. The receptor was derived from a female donor of 60 years or more with stage II squamous cell lung carcinoma. This chain joins TRBV28 and TRBJ1-2, with TRBD1 identical over 9 bases. The starting material was lung tumor tissue, obtained before any cancer treatment. CDR3 sequence reads: CASSLHTGGGGYTF. In DNA, the CDR3 is TGTGCCAGCAGTTTGCATACAGGGGGCGGTGGCTACACCTTC.